The 24 T cell receptor beta chains presented below share a single source sample, sequenced in a study of T cell responses to AZD1222 COVID-19 vaccine. Using immunoSEQ multiplex PCR, the repertoire was profiled, and TCRdb retains in-frame clones only, with some absent. Of approximately 170,000 clones listed, 80% to 95% are singletons. The sample was peripheral blood, taken on day 0 of AZD1222 vaccination. The source is an adult in good health.

The genes are TRBV4-1 and TRBJ1-2, with D unclear. V dropped 3 bases and J dropped 4 bases, with 9 bases sitting between them. Germline V gene sequence: CDR1 MGHRA, CDR2 YSYEKL. CDR3 size: 13 residues. The CDR3 spells CASSQASTYGYTF. CDR3 bases: TGCGCCAGCAGCCAGGCCAGTACCTATGGCTACACCTTC.

The J gene is TRBJ1-2, the V gene TRBV6-5; D possibly corresponds to TRBD1 (5 bases). From germline, CDR1 is MNHEY and CDR2 SVGAGI. The V end was cut by 8 bases, the J end by 4 bases, with 17 bases between. The CDR3 has 14 residues. DNA for the CDR3: TGTGCCAGCCAACCGGGGGGGGTAGGCTATGGCTACACCTTC. As protein: CASQPGGVGYGYTF.

This clone was recorded once. V gene TRBV30 combines with J gene TRBJ1-5, with D perhaps TRBD1 (5 bases). The CDR3 has 13 amino acids. Germline V gene sequence: CDR1 GTSNPN, CDR2 SVGIG (reference sequence). Trimming stripped 5 bases from V and 5 bases from J, with 13 bases between. The CDR3 nucleotides are TGTGCCTGGTCCGGGCGGGGGGATCAGCCCCAGCATTTT. Translation gives CAWSGRGDQPQHF.

The chain has TRBV7-6 and TRBJ1-1; 10 bases align to TRBD1. The CDR3 extends over 14 amino acids. V lost 1 base to trimming and J lost 10 bases; unmatched junction nucleotides: 6. Germline loops: CDR1 SGHVS, CDR2 FNYEAQ. The CDR3 is CASSLDDRGRGAFF. CDR3 DNA: TGTGCCAGCAGCTTAGATGACAGGGGGCGGGGAGCTTTCTTT.

The count of this clone is one. CDR3 sequence reads: CASVGGGTTYNEQFF. CDR3 DNA sequence: TGTGCCAGCGTTGGTGGCGGGACTACTTACAATGAGCAGTTCTTC. The V and J genes are TRBV27 and TRBJ2-1; 7 nucleotides align to TRBD2. Trimming removed 8 bases from V and 4 bases from J; junction bases left unmatched: 11. The CDR3 consists of 15 residues. The germline CDR1 and CDR2 sequences are MNHEY and SMNVEV (reference sequence).

The chain uses TRBV2 and TRBJ1-1; D ambiguous. The V end lost 3 bases, the J end lost 3 bases, and 8 bases lay between the germline ends. The CDR3 sequence is 13 residues long. CDR1 SNHLY and CDR2 FYNNEI come from the germline V gene. The CDR3 loop is CASSEWQDTEAFF. DNA of the CDR3: TGTGCCAGCAGTGAGTGGCAGGACACTGAAGCTTTCTTT.

This clone appeared once. The chain links TRBV9 to TRBJ2-3, with 8 bases aligning to TRBD2. J lost 2 bases, V lost 4 bases, and 6 bases had no gene match. The CDR3 length is 15 residues. Germline CDR1 SGDLS, CDR2 YYNGEE. In DNA, the CDR3 is TGTGCCAGCAGCCCAACAGCGGGAGTCACAGATACGCAGTATTTT. Its protein product is CASSPTAGVTDTQYF.

The chain employs TRBV24-1 and TRBJ1-2; D unresolved. The V and J ends lost 7 bases and 4 bases respectively, with 9 bases between them. Germline V gene lookup returns CDR1 KGHDR and CDR2 SFDVKD. The CDR3 extends over 12 amino acids. CDR3 protein: CATSSGSYGYTF. In nucleotides, the CDR3 is TGTGCCACCAGCTCGGGGTCCTATGGCTACACCTTC.

This chain joins TRBV7-9 and TRBJ2-7; 12 bases are a match to TRBD2. This CDR3 has 19 residues. Germline V gene sequence: CDR1 SEHNR, CDR2 FQNEAQ (reference sequence). Germline trimming cut 5 bases from V and 1 base from J; bases unmatched to any gene: 15. CDR3 protein: CASSPRVTSGRTPSYEQYF. Written as DNA, the CDR3 is TGTGCCAGCAGCCCTAGAGTGACTAGCGGGAGAACCCCGTCCTACGAGCAGTACTTC. Full variable domain (remainder filled in from reference TRBV7-9 and TRBJ2-7): DTGVSQNPRHKITKRGQNVTFRCDPISEHNRLYWYRQTLGQGPEFLTYFQNEAQLEKSRLLSDRFSAERPKGSFSTLEIQRTEQGDSAMYLCASSPRVTSGRTPSYEQYFGPGTRLTVT.

With respect to this clone: An end of the junction differs from the germline gene, which may be a read error. The chain recombines TRBV30 with TRBJ1-2, with D uncertain. The CDR3 sequence is 11 residues long. Per germline, CDR1 GTSNPN and CDR2 SVGIG (reference sequence). The CDR3 reads CAWSEVPPTRF. CDR3 coding DNA: TGTGCCTGGAGTGAGGTCCCCCCGACCCGCTTC. The full variable domain, in which reference TRBV30 and TRBJ1-2 provide the parts outside the CDR3, is SQTIHQWPATLVQPVGSPLSLECTVEGTSNPNLYWYRQAAGRGLQLLFYSVGIGQISSEVPQNLSASRPQDRQFILSSKKLLLSDSGFYLCAWSEVPPTRFGSGTRLTVV.

This sequence joins TRBV28 and TRBJ1-3, with a tentative D call TRBD1 (5 bases). Germline lookup yields CDR1 MDHEN and CDR2 SYDVKM. V was pared by 1 base and J by 2 bases, with 6 bases between. This CDR3 region has 14 residues. In DNA, the CDR3 is TGTGCCAGCAGTTTATCGGGGGCTGGAAACACCATATATTTT. Translation gives CASSLSGAGNTIYF.

This chain joins TRBV5-1 and TRBJ1-1, with D hard to call. This CDR3 comprises 13 residues. CDR1 and CDR2 (germline): SGHRS, YFSETQ. Between the trimmed V and J ends, which lost 2 bases and 2 bases, there was a span of 7 bases. The CDR3 DNA is TGCGCCAGCAGCTTTGGTTACAACACTGAAGCTTTCTTT. The encoded protein is CASSFGYNTEAFF. Full variable domain (remainder filled in from reference TRBV5-1 and TRBJ1-1): KAGVTQTPRYLIKTRGQQVTLSCSPISGHRSVSWYQQTPGQGLQFLFEYFSETQRNKGNFPGRFSGRQFSNSRSEMNVSTLELGDSALYLCASSFGYNTEAFFGQGTRLTVV.

The chain uses TRBV5-4 and TRBJ1-1, with TRBD1 matching over 7 bases. Germline CDR1 and CDR2: SGHNT and YYREEE (reference sequence). Germline trimming cut 0 bases from V and 0 bases from J; bases unmatched to any gene: 14. This CDR3 region has 19 residues. The CDR3 DNA reads as TGTGCCAGCAGCTTGGCCAGTTCGGGACAGCCACTTATGAACACTGAAGCTTTCTTT. Encoded protein: CASSLASSGQPLMNTEAFF.

V and J are TRBV7-2 and TRBJ2-1; perhaps TRBD1 as D (5 bases). Trimming removed 3 bases from V and 9 bases from J, with 9 bases in between. The CDR3 length is 12 residues. The V gene's germline CDR1 is SGHTA and CDR2 FQGNSA. The DNA of the CDR3 is TGTGCCAGCAGCTTTGGGGCCAGTGAGCAGTTCTTC. It codes for CASSFGASEQFF.

As to this clone: The junction differs from germline at one of its ends, possibly a read error. J is TRBJ1-5 and V is TRBV4-1, with 8 bases matching TRBD1. The CDR3 loop spans 13 amino acids. Germline V gene data show CDR1 as MGHRA and CDR2 as YSYEKL. The CDR3 DNA is TGCGCCAGCAGCCAAGTGCCAGGACAGGGCTTCATTTTT. Protein product: CASSQVPGQGFIF.

This chain's CDR3 is CASSIERTALNTQYF. CDR3 DNA: TGTGCCAGTAGTATAGAAAGGACAGCTCTCAATACGCAGTATTTT. The chain combines TRBV19 with TRBJ2-3; D is possibly TRBD1 (6 bases). The V end was cut by 0 bases, the J end by 7 bases, with 14 bases between. CDR1 is LNHDA and CDR2 is SQIVND in the germline V gene (reference sequence). The length of the CDR3 is 15 residues.

The chain employs TRBV6-5 and TRBJ1-1; D remains unclear. The CDR3 is 14 residues long. The V and J ends lost 5 bases and 1 base respectively, with 11 bases between them. Germline V gene sequence: CDR1 MNHEY, CDR2 SVGAGI. CDR3 coding DNA: TGTGCCAGCAGTATAGGACGTCCGAACACTGAAGCTTTCTTT. The encoded protein is CASSIGRPNTEAFF.

The sample holds one count of this clone. This chain connects TRBV5-1 to TRBJ1-5; TRBD1 matches at 7 bases. V lost 3 bases, J lost 10 bases, and 10 bases stayed unmatched. The CDR3 has 14 residues. The germline gives CDR1 SGHRS, CDR2 YFSETQ. The DNA for the CDR3 is TGCGCCAGCAGCTGGACAGGAGTTTGGGAACCCCAGCATTTT. It translates to CASSWTGVWEPQHF.

The V gene is TRBV15, the J gene TRBJ1-2; D gene unclear. CDR1 and CDR2 from the germline V gene are LNHNV and YYDKDF (reference sequence). Trimming shortened V by 0 bases and J by 8 bases, and 13 bases separated the two germline ends. This CDR3 has 14 residues. CDR3 amino acids: CATSRDLAAGGYTF. As DNA, the CDR3 is TGTGCCACCAGCAGAGATTTGGCGGCCGGGGGCTACACCTTC.

CDR3 DNA: TGTGCCAGCAGCGTAACTAGCGGGGGGACTAGCACAGATACGCAGTATTTT. This encodes CASSVTSGGTSTDTQYF. This rearrangement joins TRBV9 to TRBJ2-3; 12 bases line up with TRBD2. The germline V gene encodes CDR1 SGDLS and CDR2 YYNGEE. The ends lost 1 base at V and 0 bases at J; junction bases unmatched: 3. CDR3 length equals 17 residues.

The V gene is TRBV30, the J gene TRBJ2-3; 10 bases fit TRBD2. J lost 3 bases, V lost 5 bases, and 8 bases had no gene match. Looked up from germline, CDR1 is GTSNPN and CDR2 is SVGIG (reference sequence). CDR3 length: 15 residues. The CDR3 sequence is CAWAIAGGLTDTQYF. The CDR3, as DNA: TGTGCCTGGGCTATAGCGGGAGGTTTGACAGATACGCAGTATTTT.

V is TRBV7-2 and J is TRBJ2-3, with D possibly TRBD1 on 6 matching bases. Deletions cut 4 bases from V and 6 bases from J, with 17 bases between. Germline CDR1 is SGHTA and CDR2 is FQGNSA. This CDR3 has 15 amino acids. The CDR3 sequence: CASSSSWGRGDTQYF. CDR3 DNA sequence: TGTGCCAGCAGCTCATCATGGGGGCGAGGGGATACGCAGTATTTT.

The chain is built from TRBV7-2 and TRBJ2-5; D remains unclear. The CDR3 sequence is 11 residues long. Germline V gene lookup returns CDR1 SGHTA and CDR2 FQGNSA. V lost 5 bases to trimming and J lost 5 bases, with 6 bases between them. CDR3 sequence: CASSVYETQYF. In DNA, the CDR3 is TGTGCCAGCAGCGTATACGAGACCCAGTACTTC.

The chain couples TRBV18 to TRBJ2-1, with 7 bases fitting TRBD1. Trimming removed 4 bases from V and 0 bases from J; junction bases left unmatched: 3. The CDR3 is 15 residues long. Germline V lookup: CDR1 KGHSH, CDR2 LQKENI. CDR3 protein: CASSRDSISYNEQFF. DNA of the CDR3: TGTGCCAGCTCACGGGACAGTATCTCCTACAATGAGCAGTTCTTC.